The following is a T cell receptor beta chain sequence with its context. This clonotype was detected only a few times. Its antigen is not yet known. Base qualities are not recorded, but no much larger clone differs from it by a single base. The data were obtained in a study of T cell repertoires in cytomegalovirus infection (dated 2019 in TCRdb). For the wider study: Because public TCR beta signatures pointed to carriage of CMV infection together with the matching HLA type, the HLA type of each donor mattered for the analysis. Overall study results and their limits: In both this cohort and an independent 352-donor cohort, the cumulative frequency of public TCR beta family members distinguished carriers of CMV infection plus the relevant HLA type. The ex vivo response was dominated by HLA-C-restricted CMV-specific TCR beta clonotypes, and the single most frequent clonotype in two of eight donors was supplied by these HLA-C-restricted clonotypes.

The instrument given in TCRdb is Illumina HiSeq 1500. TCRdb redid the processing of the public reads, applying fastp at Q25 and MiXCR, and retained in-frame beta chains. Every entry covers one CDR3 protein and lists the most common genes and DNA from its rows. A total of under 600,000 distinct CDR3 sequences appear in this sample, more than 15% of them only once. 20% to 30% of the sample is in the top ten clones. V is shortened by 5 bases, J by 4 bases, and the region joining them spans 15 bases. The germline V gene supplies CDR1 SGHRS and CDR2 YFSETQ. From the cysteine through the phenylalanine, the CDR3 covers 14 amino acids. Just the 42-base CDR3 DNA is kept, in frame starting at base 1.

The sequenced sample consisted of CD8+ T cells from PBMCs. The TCR sequence derives from a human donor in good health (CMV status not recorded). Some clones in this sample may be carry-over from other donors' samples. This chain joins TRBV5-1 to TRBJ1-2; a tentative D call is TRBD1 (6 bases match). The DNA sequence reads TGCGCCAGCAGTCCTGACAGGAACGCCTATGGCTACACCTTC. The translation is CASSPDRNAYGYTF.